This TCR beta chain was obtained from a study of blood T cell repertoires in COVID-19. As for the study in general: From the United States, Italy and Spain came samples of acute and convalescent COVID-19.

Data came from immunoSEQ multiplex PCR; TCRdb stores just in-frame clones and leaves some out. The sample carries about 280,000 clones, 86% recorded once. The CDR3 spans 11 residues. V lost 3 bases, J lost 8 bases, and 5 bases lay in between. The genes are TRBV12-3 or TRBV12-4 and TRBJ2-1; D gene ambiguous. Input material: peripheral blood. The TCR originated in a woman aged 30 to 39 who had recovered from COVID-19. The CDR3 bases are TGTGCCAGCAGTTTTTCGTATGAGCAGTTCTTC. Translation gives CASSFSYEQFF.